The rows below give T cell receptor beta chains drawn from one sample of a study of blood T cell repertoires in COVID-19. The assay was immunoSEQ multiplex PCR, and TCRdb's table has in-frame clones only and misses some. The sample includes 200,000 to 250,000 clones, approximately 84% seen only once; the top ten take over 3%. The material sequenced was peripheral blood. These receptors came from a woman in her thirties who had recovered from COVID-19. Each CDR3 is given with its conserved first and last residue. Each record gives: J gene, D gene, CDR3 length, clone size, V gene, CDR3 DNA, CDR3 protein. A D gene is named only where the DNA matches it firmly. For some rows the clone size is stated as once, few or many, or as a class when expanded; others skip it.

TRBJ2-7 . 15 . TRBV4-1 TGCGCCAGCAGCCCTGGGCCCGGCAGGACCTACGAGCAGTACTTC CASSPGPGRTYEQYF
TRBJ2-7 TRBD2 18 . TRBV3-1/TRBV3-2 TGTGCCAGCAGCCACCGTTCCCCAGCGGGGACTGGCTCCTACGAGCAGTACTTC CASSHRSPAGTGSYEQYF
TRBJ1-1 TRBD1 15 . TRBV18 TGTGCCAGCTCATTTGGACAGGGGACGATAGCTGAAGCTTTCTTT CASSFGQGTIAEAFF
TRBJ1-5 . 13 . TRBV11-2 TGTGCCAGCAGCCAGGGCCCGAGTCAGCCCCAGCATTTT CASSQGPSQPQHF
TRBJ1-2 . 17 many TRBV19 TGTGCCAGTAGTATAGGGGCTCCAAGGACAGAGCGGTATGGCTACACCTTC CASSIGAPRTERYGYTF
TRBJ1-2 . 15 . TRBV11-2 TGTGCCAGCAGCTTAGTAGGGAGGGCTAACTATGGCTACACCTTC CASSLVGRANYGYTF
TRBJ1-1 . 12 . TRBV3-1/TRBV3-2 TGTGCCAGCAGCCAGTCAGGGCGGTCGGCTTTCTTT CASSQSGRSAFF
TRBJ2-7 . 13 . TRBV6-5 TGTGCCAGCAGTACAACACAGGGTAACGAGCAGTACTTC CASSTTQGNEQYF
TRBJ2-5 TRBD1 17 . TRBV9 TGTGCCAGCAGTCACGGCTTAGGACAGGGGGCTCCAGAGACCCAGTACTTC CASSHGLGQGAPETQYF
TRBJ1-6 TRBD1 14 . TRBV6-1 TGTGCCAGCAGTGACCACAGGGGTAATTCACCCCTCCACTTT CASSDHRGNSPLHF
TRBJ2-1 TRBD1 13 once TRBV4-2 TGTGCCAGCAGCGGGACAGTTATAAGTGAGCAGTTCTTC CASSGTVISEQFF
TRBJ1-3 . 14 . TRBV20-1 TGCAGTGCTAGTGCTTCCGTCTCTGGAAACACCATATATTTT CSASASVSGNTIYF
TRBJ1-1 . 13 . TRBV5-4 TGTGCCAGCAGTTCAAACGCGGGGTTTGAAGCTTTCTTT CASSSNAGFEAFF
TRBJ1-2 TRBD1 16 . TRBV6-1 TGTGCCAGCAGTGAAGCGGACGCGACAGGGGTCTATGGCTACACCTTC CASSEADATGVYGYTF
TRBJ2-7 . 15 . TRBV7-9 TGTGCCAGCAGCTCGTCACGGACTTTATCCTACGAGCAGTACTTC CASSSSRTLSYEQYF
TRBJ1-1 . 13 . TRBV2 TGTGCCAGCAGTGAAACGCCACGGACTGAAGCTTTCTTT CASSETPRTEAFF
TRBJ1-1 . 15 . TRBV7-9 TGTGCCAGCAGCGATGAATTCGGGGTGAACACTGAAGCTTTCTTT CASSDEFGVNTEAFF
TRBJ2-7 . 14 . TRBV19 TGTGCCAGTAGTATGAGGGGGAGCTCCTACGAGCAGTACTTC CASSMRGSSYEQYF
TRBJ1-6 TRBD1 15 . TRBV6-5 TGTGCCAGCAGTTCCTCGACAGGGGCGGATTCACCCCTCCACTTT CASSSSTGADSPLHF
TRBJ2-1 TRBD2 17 . TRBV27 TGTGCCAGCAGTTTGGGGACTAGCGGACCTCTCTACAATGAGCAGTTCTTC CASSLGTSGPLYNEQFF
TRBJ2-1 . 14 . TRBV18 TGTGCCAGCTCTTCGACTAGATCCTACAATGAGCAGTTCTTC CASSSTRSYNEQFF
TRBJ2-3 TRBD2 14 . TRBV19 TGTGCCAGTAACCTAGTGGGGGGGACCGATACACAGTATTTT CASNLVGGTDTQYF
TRBJ2-7 TRBD2 16 . TRBV5-1 TGCGCCAGCAGCGGTAGCCCTAGCGGGGGTACCTACGAGCAGTACTTC CASSGSPSGGTYEQYF
TRBJ1-3 . 13 . TRBV21-1 TGTGCCAGCATTAATGAGACTGGAAACACCATATATTTT CASINETGNTIYF
TRBJ1-1 TRBD1 14 few TRBV6-5 TGTGCCAGCAGGGACAGGTTAGTGAACACTGAAGCTTTCTTT CASRDRLVNTEAFF
TRBJ2-1 . 17 once TRBV3-1/TRBV3-2 TGTGCCAGCAGCCAAGACTGGGGGACTCCTTCCTACAATGAGCAGTTCTTC CASSQDWGTPSYNEQFF